The source of this TCR beta chain is a study of blood T cell repertoires in COVID-19 (dated by TCRdb to the early 2020s). Background for the entire study: The collaborator samples originated in the United States, Italy and Spain and spanned the acute and convalescent phases of COVID-19. The samples were drawn from two sources: the first 160 participants of the ongoing ImmuneRACE study, and 950 to 1,500 subjects contributed by 6 global collaborators. Where HLA class I and class II types were available, the types were taken from metadata supplied by the sample provider, not from assay-based typing. The prospective study material was composed of cDNA or gDNA derived from T cells, B-cell-depleted T cells, or PBMCs. Deeply sampled blood TCRbeta repertoires from subjects exposed to, actively infected with, or recovered from COVID-19 were included in the dataset. A de-identified subject ID, COVID-19 status, age in years and sex were almost always included in the sample metadata. The repertoires were released in a freely available public database meant as a resource for research on the immune response to SARS-CoV-2. What the study reported, not specific to this receptor: How much clinical and demographic metadata was included differed by source and by participant, and the metadata was provided uncurated.

Concerning this clone itself: Its binding antigen is unknown. No much larger clone is present one base from it, and per-base qualities are unavailable.

TCRbeta CDR3 regions were amplified from genomic DNA by means of the immunoSEQ Assay, a bias-controlled multiplex PCR. On the study's bioinformatics: Nucleated cell counts per sample were estimated from amplification of reference gene primers within the assay. To quantify the absolute abundance of each unique TCRbeta CDR3 rearrangement, sequence reads were collapsed and filtered. For each sample, productive Simpson clonality was calculated as the square root of Simpson's diversity index across productive rearrangements. TCRdb carries this immuneACCESS record with in-frame sequences only. Its versions omit some clonotypes, under half of them owing to an unresolved V gene in the studies checked, with the rest unexplained. D and trimming were read from the DNA, whereas the V and J calls and clone size are those reported in that table. For this sample there are about 350,000 clones; roughly nine tenths appear just once. Together, the top ten hold around 3.9% of the sample.

Reading from cysteine to phenylalanine, the CDR3 counts 14 amino acids. Only the CDR3 DNA stays, 42 bases, in frame from base 1. Via the germline V gene (reference sequence), CDR1 is LGHDT and CDR2 YNNKEL. Here V drops 6 bases and J drops 5 bases, and the junction holds 7 bases not matched to any gene. In Seattle, one collaborating source enrolled patients while the infection was active and tracked those patients longitudinally over the course of disease. The collaborating institutions used their own protocols to collect whole blood in K2EDTA tubes. For TCRbeta analysis, collaborators shipped samples in one of three forms: frozen whole blood, isolated PBMCs, or DNA extracted from either of those sample types.

This TCR came from a woman aged 55-69 years with COVID-19, enrolled during active disease. This chain is built from TRBV3-1 (or the pseudogene TRBV3-2) and TRBJ2-5; 9 nucleotides in the junction match TRBD1. Material for sequencing was peripheral blood. The CDR3 in this case is CASSTGGGGETQYF. The DNA sequence is as follows: TGTGCCAGCAGTACAGGGGGCGGAGGGGAGACCCAGTACTTC.